This passage covers 21 T cell receptor beta chains from one sample sequenced in a study of monozygotic twins with inflammatory bowel disease. TCRdb reanalyzed the 5' RACE reads, giving one entry per CDR3 protein sequence and no DNA. This repertoire includes 300,000 to 350,000 distinct CDR3 sequences. The sample comprised blood. These receptors were taken from a human donor with ulcerative colitis or Crohn's disease, or a healthy co-twin of an affected twin (not recorded which).

The rearrangement uses TRBV10-2 and TRBJ2-2. This CDR3 region has 13 residues. Per germline, CDR1 WSHSY and CDR2 SAAADI. The CDR3 loop is CASSGQGTGELFF.

The chain recombines TRBV29-1 with TRBJ2-7. Looked up from germline, CDR1 is SQVTM and CDR2 is ANQGSEA. The CDR3 contains 13 residues. CDR3 amino acids: CGVEDQPTYEQYF.

The V call is TRBV27, the J call TRBJ2-7; TCRdb designates TRBD1, a call that cannot be tested without DNA. Germline CDR1 is MNHEY and CDR2 is SMNVEV (reference sequence). The CDR3 consists of 14 residues. The CDR3 spells CASSADRGGYEQYF.

The rearrangement uses TRBV19 and TRBJ2-7. The CDR3 sequence is 14 residues long. CDR1 is LNHDA and CDR2 is SQIVND in the germline V gene (reference sequence). The CDR3 spells CASSIRFSSYEQYF.

This chain uses TRBV7-9 with TRBJ1-4; TCRdb's assignment of TRBD1 cannot be checked, as there is no DNA. Germline lookup yields CDR1 SEHNR and CDR2 FQNEAQ (reference sequence). The CDR3 length is 14 residues. CDR3 residues: CASSPGQGAEKLFF.

The chain employs TRBV29-1 and TRBJ1-1. The length of the CDR3 is 11 residues. In germline, CDR1 is SQVTM, CDR2 ANQGSEA. CDR3: CSVGGWTEAFF.

The gene calls are TRBV5-1 and TRBJ2-7. In germline, CDR1 is SGHRS, CDR2 YFSETQ. The CDR3 spans 14 residues. The CDR3 sequence: CASSWTGATYEQYF. The whole variable domain, filled in from reference TRBV5-1 and TRBJ2-7, reads KAGVTQTPRYLIKTRGQQVTLSCSPISGHRSVSWYQQTPGQGLQFLFEYFSETQRNKGNFPGRFSGRQFSNSRSEMNVSTLELGDSALYLCASSWTGATYEQYFGPGTRLTVT.

The V call is TRBV18, the J call TRBJ2-3; TCRdb calls TRBD2, which cannot be checked without DNA. The CDR3 contains 16 residues. Per the germline V gene, CDR1 is KGHSH and CDR2 is LQKENI. CDR3 residues: CASSPLAGGGPDTQYF.

The genes are TRBV2 and TRBJ2-7; TCRdb indicates TRBD1, and absent DNA this call remains unverified. The CDR3 loop spans 14 amino acids. CDR1 and CDR2 (germline): SNHLY, FYNNEI. This chain's CDR3 is CASSTLQGIGEQYF.

V and J are TRBV12-3 or TRBV12-4 and TRBJ2-3; TCRdb outputs TRBD2, but without DNA this stays unchecked. CDR3 length: 18 amino acids. The CDR3 protein is CATLPRGGVPLGTDTQYF.

This chain links TRBV20-1 with TRBJ2-7; the D gene TCRdb calls, TRBD2, cannot be checked with no DNA. The V gene's germline CDR1 is DFQATT and CDR2 SNEGSKA (reference sequence). The CDR3 has 14 amino acids. Here the CDR3 reads CSAGSWDRSYEQYF.

The chain employs TRBV7-8 and TRBJ2-7; the D call of TRBD1 rests on TCRdb alone, since no DNA is present to check it. CDR1 is SGHVS and CDR2 is FQNEAQ in the germline V gene. The CDR3 loop spans 14 amino acids. The CDR3 here is CASSFTGPIYEQYF.

This CDR3 reads CASSSTEIYEQYF. V usage is TRBV7-9 and J usage is TRBJ2-7; TCRdb's D call of TRBD1 is untestable without DNA. Germline V gives CDR1 SEHNR, CDR2 FQNEAQ (reference sequence). CDR3 length equals 13 residues.

The chain recombines TRBV5-4 with TRBJ2-2; TCRdb picks TRBD1, but there is no DNA to check that call. The CDR3 is made up of 15 amino acids. The V gene's germline CDR1 is SGHNT and CDR2 YYREEE (reference sequence). CDR3 sequence reads: CASSLGDRGNGELFF.

J is TRBJ2-2 and V is TRBV20-1. Per the germline V gene, CDR1 is DFQATT and CDR2 is SNEGSKA (reference sequence). This CDR3 contains 13 residues. The CDR3 loop reads CSASTPNTGELFF.

The V gene is TRBV7-2, the J gene TRBJ2-5. Germline V gene sequence: CDR1 SGHTA, CDR2 FQGNSA. This CDR3 comprises 15 residues. The CDR3 spells CASSFRWNGQETQYF.

The rearrangement uses TRBV28 and TRBJ1-2; the TCRdb call, TRBD1, lacks DNA for checking. Per the germline V gene, CDR1 is MDHEN and CDR2 is SYDVKM. There are 13 residues in the CDR3. The chain's CDR3 is CASSSGVSGGYTF.

V usage is TRBV5-1 and J usage is TRBJ2-7; TCRdb selects TRBD1, and the lack of DNA leaves this call unchecked. Per germline, CDR1 SGHRS and CDR2 YFSETQ. The CDR3 is made up of 12 amino acids. The CDR3 loop is CASSYDRFEQYF.

The genes are TRBV5-4 and TRBJ2-1; the D gene TCRdb calls, TRBD1, cannot be checked with no DNA. The germline V gene has CDR1 SGHNT and CDR2 YYREEE (reference sequence). The CDR3 is 16 residues long. CDR3 loop: CASSLARSGGSGEQFF.

The V gene is TRBV4-3, the J gene TRBJ1-3; TCRdb picks TRBD1, but there is no DNA to check that call. Germline V gene data show CDR1 as LGHNA and CDR2 as YSLEER. This CDR3 comprises 15 residues. The CDR3 protein is CASSRGTGAGNTIYF.

This chain connects TRBV6-1 to TRBJ1-3; checking the TCRdb D call of TRBD1 is not possible without DNA. In germline, CDR1 is MNHNS, CDR2 SASEGT. The CDR3 sequence is 14 residues long. The CDR3 reads CASSPTPLGNTIYF.